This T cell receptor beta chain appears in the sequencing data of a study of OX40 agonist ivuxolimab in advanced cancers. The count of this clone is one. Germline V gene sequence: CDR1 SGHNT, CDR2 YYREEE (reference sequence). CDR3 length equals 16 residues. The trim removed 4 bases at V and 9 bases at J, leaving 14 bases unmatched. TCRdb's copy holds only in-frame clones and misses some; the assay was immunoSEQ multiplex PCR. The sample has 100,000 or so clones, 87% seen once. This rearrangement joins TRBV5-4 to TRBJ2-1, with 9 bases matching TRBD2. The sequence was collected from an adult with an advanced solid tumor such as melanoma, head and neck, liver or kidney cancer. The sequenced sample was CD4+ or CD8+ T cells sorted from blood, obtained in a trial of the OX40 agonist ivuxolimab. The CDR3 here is CASSRGLAGSQGEQFF. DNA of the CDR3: TGTGCCAGCAGCCGGGGGCTAGCGGGGTCCCAGGGTGAGCAGTTCTTC.